These T cell receptor beta chains were read from a single sample in a study of cytomegalovirus exposure and HLA in healthy donors. The table came from immunoSEQ multiplex PCR; TCRdb's copy has only in-frame clones and leaves some out. Of approximately 130,000 clones detected, around 73% appear once; the ten largest clones hold 2.5% to 3%. Specimen: PBMCs. The origin of the receptors is a human donor in good health. Each CDR3 is given with its conserved first and last residue. A D gene is named only where the DNA matches it firmly. A row's size may be missing; if present it is once, few, many or a size class.

v_gene,d_gene,abundance,j_gene,CDR3nt,CDR3aa
TRBV7-9,NA,NA,TRBJ2-3,TGTTCCAGCAGCTTAGAGGGGTTCCTTACGCAGTATTTT,CSSSLEGFLTQYF
TRBV6-5,NA,NA,TRBJ1-1,TGTGCCAGCAGCACGAACACCAGGGGTAGCACTGAAGCTTTCTTT,CASSTNTRGSTEAFF
TRBV27,TRBD1,few,TRBJ1-2,TGTGCCAGCAGTTCCGGGACAGGGCGTAAATATGGCTACACCTTC,CASSSGTGRKYGYTF
TRBV11-2,NA,NA,TRBJ2-7,TGTGCCAGCAGCCCACCTACGTTGCAGCAGTACTTC,CASSPPTLQQYF
TRBV5-6,TRBD1,NA,TRBJ1-5,TGTGCCAGCAGCCGACGGGACAGGGTCAATCAGCCCCAGCATTTT,CASSRRDRVNQPQHF
TRBV7-2,NA,NA,TRBJ1-2,TGTGCCAGCAGCTTAGCCGGTGGCAGGGGCTATGGCTACACCTTC,CASSLAGGRGYGYTF
TRBV27,TRBD2,NA,TRBJ2-7,TGTGCCAGCAGTTTAATTAGCGGGAGAGGCTTTTCCTACGAGCAGTACTTC,CASSLISGRGFSYEQYF
TRBV6-5,TRBD1,NA,TRBJ2-4,TGTGCCAGCAGCCAAAGCTGGGACAGCAAAAACATTCAGTACTTC,CASSQSWDSKNIQYF
TRBV18,NA,NA,TRBJ2-5,TGTGCCAGCTCACCAGGGGCACAAGAGACCCAGTACTTC,CASSPGAQETQYF
TRBV4-3,TRBD1,NA,TRBJ1-2,TGCGCCAGCAGCCAAGAGCTGGGGACAGCGGATGGCTACACCTTC,CASSQELGTADGYTF
TRBV5-4,NA,NA,TRBJ2-5,TGTGCCAGCAGCTTGGCGGAGACCCAGTACTTC,CASSLAETQYF
TRBV7-9,NA,NA,TRBJ2-4,TGTTCCAGCAGCCAGGGCACCATATTACTAGCCAAAAACATTCAGTACTTC,CSSSQGTILLAKNIQYF